This TCR beta chain was observed in a study of PD-1 blockade in mismatch repair-deficient tumors. Looking at the study overall: Patients had approximately 11 mismatch repair-deficient cancer types and were previously treated and progressing.

CDR3 length: 14 amino acids. The junction had 11 bases not matched to a gene; V was cut back by 4 bases and J by 8 bases. The germline gives CDR1 SGHNT, CDR2 YYREEE (reference sequence). About this clone: No antigen is known for it.

TCRdb's copy holds only in-frame clones and misses some; the assay was immunoSEQ multiplex PCR. Among about 68,000 clones listed, around 80% were seen once. Every patient had mismatch repair deficiency by PCR or immunohistochemistry. Three pembrolizumab responders had their TCRs sequenced. Study results and limitations: After pembrolizumab, tumor-resident clones rose rapidly, then generally contracted before radiologic responses.

The clonotype originates from an adult with mismatch repair-deficient cancer. This sample comprised peripheral blood, obtained 2 weeks after starting pembrolizumab. The rearrangement links TRBV5-4 to TRBJ1-2; 7 positions agree with TRBD1. CDR3 region: CASSPAGQIWGYTF. In DNA form, the CDR3 reads TGTGCCAGCAGCCCCGCGGGACAGATCTGGGGCTACACCTTC.